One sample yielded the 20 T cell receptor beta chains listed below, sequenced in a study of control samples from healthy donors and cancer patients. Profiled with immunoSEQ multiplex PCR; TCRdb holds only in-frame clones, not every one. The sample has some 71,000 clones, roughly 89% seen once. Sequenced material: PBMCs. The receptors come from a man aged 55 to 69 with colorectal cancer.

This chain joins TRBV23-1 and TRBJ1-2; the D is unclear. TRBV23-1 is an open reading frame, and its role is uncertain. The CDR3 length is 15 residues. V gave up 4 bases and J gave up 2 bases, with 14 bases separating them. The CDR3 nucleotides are TGCGCCAGCAGTCCCCGGGTAAGGATGAACTATGGCTACACCTTC. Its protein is CASSPRVRMNYGYTF.

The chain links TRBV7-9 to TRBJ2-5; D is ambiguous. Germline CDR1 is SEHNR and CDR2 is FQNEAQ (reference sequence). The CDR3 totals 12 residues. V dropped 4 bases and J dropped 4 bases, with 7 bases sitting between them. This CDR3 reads CASSSSRETQYF. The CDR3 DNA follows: TGTGCCAGCAGCTCTTCACGAGAGACCCAGTACTTC.

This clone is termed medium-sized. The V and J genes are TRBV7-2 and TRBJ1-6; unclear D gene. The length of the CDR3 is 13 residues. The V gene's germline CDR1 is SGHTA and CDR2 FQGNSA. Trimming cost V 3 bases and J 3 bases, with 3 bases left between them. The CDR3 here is CASSLDYNSPLHF. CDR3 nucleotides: TGTGCCAGCAGCTTGGACTATAATTCACCCCTCCACTTT.

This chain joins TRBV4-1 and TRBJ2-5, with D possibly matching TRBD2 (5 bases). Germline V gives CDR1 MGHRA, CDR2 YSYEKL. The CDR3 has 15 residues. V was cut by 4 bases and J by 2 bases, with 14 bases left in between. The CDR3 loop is CASSPLLVSQETQYF. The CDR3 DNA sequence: TGCGCCAGCAGCCCACTACTAGTGAGTCAAGAGACCCAGTACTTC.

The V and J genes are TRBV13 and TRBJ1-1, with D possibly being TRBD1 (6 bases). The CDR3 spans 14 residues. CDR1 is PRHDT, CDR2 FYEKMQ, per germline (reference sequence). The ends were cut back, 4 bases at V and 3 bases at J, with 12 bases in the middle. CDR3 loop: CASSSMTGHTEAFF. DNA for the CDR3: TGTGCCAGCAGCTCCATGACAGGACACACTGAAGCTTTCTTT.

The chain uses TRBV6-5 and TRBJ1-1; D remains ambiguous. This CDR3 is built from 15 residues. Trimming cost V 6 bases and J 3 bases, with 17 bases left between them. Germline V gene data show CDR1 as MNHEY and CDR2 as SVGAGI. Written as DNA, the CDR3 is TGTGCCAGCAGCCCCTACCGGCTAAGGCACACTGAAGCTTTCTTT. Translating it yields CASSPYRLRHTEAFF.

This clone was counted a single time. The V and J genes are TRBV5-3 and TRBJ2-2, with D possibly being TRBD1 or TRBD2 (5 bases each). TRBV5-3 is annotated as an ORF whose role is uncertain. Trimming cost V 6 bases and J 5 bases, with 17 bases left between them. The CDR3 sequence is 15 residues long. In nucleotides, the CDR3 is TGTGCCAGAATCCCCGGGACCCTGGGTACCGGGGAGCTGTTTTTT. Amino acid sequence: CARIPGTLGTGELFF.

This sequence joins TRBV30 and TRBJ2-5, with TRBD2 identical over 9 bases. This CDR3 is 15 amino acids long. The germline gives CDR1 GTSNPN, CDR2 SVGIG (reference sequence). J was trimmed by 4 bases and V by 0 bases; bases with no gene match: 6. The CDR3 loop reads CAWSVAGGPVETQYF. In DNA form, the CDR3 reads TGTGCCTGGAGTGTTGCGGGGGGGCCGGTAGAGACCCAGTACTTC.

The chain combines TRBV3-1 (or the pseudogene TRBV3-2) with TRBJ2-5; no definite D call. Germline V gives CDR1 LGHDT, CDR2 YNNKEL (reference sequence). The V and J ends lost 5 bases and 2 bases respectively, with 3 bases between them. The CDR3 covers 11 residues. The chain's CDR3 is CASSRQETQYF. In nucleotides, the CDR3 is TGTGCCAGCAGCAGACAAGAGACCCAGTACTTC.

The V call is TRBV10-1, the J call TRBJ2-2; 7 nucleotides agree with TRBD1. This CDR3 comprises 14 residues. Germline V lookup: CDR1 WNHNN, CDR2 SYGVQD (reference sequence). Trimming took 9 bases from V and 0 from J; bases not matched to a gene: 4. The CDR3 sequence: CASPGQPNTGELFF. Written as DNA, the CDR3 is TGCGCCAGTCCGGGACAGCCGAACACCGGGGAGCTGTTTTTT.

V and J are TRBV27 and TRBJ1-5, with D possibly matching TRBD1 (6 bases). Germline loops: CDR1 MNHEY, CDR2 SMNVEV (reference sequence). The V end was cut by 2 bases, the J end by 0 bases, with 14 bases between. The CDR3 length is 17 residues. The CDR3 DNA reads TGTGCCAGCAGTTTACGGGGCAGGGGTTATAGCAATCAGCCCCAGCATTTT. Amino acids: CASSLRGRGYSNQPQHF.

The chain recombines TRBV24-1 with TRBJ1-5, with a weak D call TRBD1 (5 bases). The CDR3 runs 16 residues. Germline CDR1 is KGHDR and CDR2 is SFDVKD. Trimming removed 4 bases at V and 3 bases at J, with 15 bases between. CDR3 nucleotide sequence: TGTGCCACCAGTGACCCTCGAGGGGCCAACAATCAGCCCCAGCATTTT. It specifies CATSDPRGANNQPQHF.

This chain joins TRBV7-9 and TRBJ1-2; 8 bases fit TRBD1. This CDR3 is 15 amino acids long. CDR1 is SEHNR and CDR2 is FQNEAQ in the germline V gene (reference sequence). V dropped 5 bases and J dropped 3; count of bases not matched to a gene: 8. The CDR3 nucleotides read TGTGCCAGCAGCCCACCGGGACAGGTAGACTATGGCTACACCTTC. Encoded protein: CASSPPGQVDYGYTF. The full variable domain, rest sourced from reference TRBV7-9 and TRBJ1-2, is DTGVSQNPRHKITKRGQNVTFRCDPISEHNRLYWYRQTLGQGPEFLTYFQNEAQLEKSRLLSDRFSAERPKGSFSTLEIQRTEQGDSAMYLCASSPPGQVDYGYTFGSGTRLTVV.

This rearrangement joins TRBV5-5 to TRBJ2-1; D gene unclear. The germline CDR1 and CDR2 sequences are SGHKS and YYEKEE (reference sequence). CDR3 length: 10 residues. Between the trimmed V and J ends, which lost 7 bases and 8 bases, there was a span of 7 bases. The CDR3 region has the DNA TGTGCCAGCGAAGAGGATGAGCAGTTCTTC. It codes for CASEEDEQFF.

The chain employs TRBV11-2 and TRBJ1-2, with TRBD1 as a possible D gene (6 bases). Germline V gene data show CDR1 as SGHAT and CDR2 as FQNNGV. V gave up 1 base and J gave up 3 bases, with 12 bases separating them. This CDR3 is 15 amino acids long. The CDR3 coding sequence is TGTGCCAGCAGCTTAGGGGCAGGGGCAGACTATGGCTACACCTTC. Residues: CASSLGAGADYGYTF. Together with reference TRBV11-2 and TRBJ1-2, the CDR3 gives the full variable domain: EAGVAQSPRYKIIEKRQSVAFWCNPISGHATLYWYQQILGQGPKLLIQFQNNGVVDDSQLPKDRFSAERLKGVDSTLKIQPAKLEDSAVYLCASSLGAGADYGYTFGSGTRLTVV.

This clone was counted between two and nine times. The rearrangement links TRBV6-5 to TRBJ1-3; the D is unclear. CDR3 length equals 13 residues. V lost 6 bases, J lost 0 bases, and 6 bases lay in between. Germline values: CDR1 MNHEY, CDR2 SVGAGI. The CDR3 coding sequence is TGTGCCAGCAGGGTTTACTCTGGAAACACCATATATTTT. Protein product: CASRVYSGNTIYF.

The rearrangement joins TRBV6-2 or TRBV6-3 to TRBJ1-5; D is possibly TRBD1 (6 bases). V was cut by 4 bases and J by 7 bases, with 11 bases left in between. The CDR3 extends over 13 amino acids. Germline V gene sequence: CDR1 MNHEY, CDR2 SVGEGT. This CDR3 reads CASSFTGRQPQHF. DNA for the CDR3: TGTGCCAGCAGTTTTACAGGGCGACAGCCCCAGCATTTT.

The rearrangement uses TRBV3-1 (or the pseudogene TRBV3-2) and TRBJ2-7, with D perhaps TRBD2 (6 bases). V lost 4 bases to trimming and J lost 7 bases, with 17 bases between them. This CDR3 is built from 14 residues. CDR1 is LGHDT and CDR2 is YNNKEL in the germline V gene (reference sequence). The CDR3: CASSPGAGAGEQYF. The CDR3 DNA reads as TGTGCCAGCAGCCCCGGAGCGGGTGCGGGGGAGCAGTACTTC.

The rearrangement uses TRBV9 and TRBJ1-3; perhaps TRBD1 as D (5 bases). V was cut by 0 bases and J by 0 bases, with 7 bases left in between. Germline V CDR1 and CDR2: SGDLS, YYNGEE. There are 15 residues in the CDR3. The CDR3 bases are TGTGCCAGCAGCGTAGCAGGGATCTCTGGAAACACCATATATTTT. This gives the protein CASSVAGISGNTIYF.

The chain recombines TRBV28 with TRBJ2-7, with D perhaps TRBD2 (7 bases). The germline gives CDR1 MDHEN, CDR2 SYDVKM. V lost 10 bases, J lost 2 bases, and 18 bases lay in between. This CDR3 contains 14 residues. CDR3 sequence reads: CATRRGQGTYEQYF. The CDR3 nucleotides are TGTGCCACCAGGCGGGGGCAGGGCACCTACGAGCAGTACTTC.